The 4 T cell receptor beta chains in this list originate from one sample, sequenced in a study of blood T cell repertoires in COVID-19. Here immunoSEQ multiplex PCR was the method, and the copy in TCRdb shows in-frame clones only, minus some. The sample shows 95,000 to 150,000 clones, approximately 80% of them seen only once. Material: peripheral blood. These receptor sequences come from a woman in her 70s with acute or convalescent COVID-19.

J is TRBJ1-2 and V is TRBV4-1, with D maybe TRBD1 (5 bases). Germline CDR1 MGHRA, CDR2 YSYEKL. The CDR3 sequence is 15 residues long. Deletions cut 5 bases from V and 0 bases from J, with 13 bases between. CDR3 residues: CASSYTDIPNYGYTF. The CDR3 nucleotides are TGCGCCAGCAGCTATACGGACATACCTAACTATGGCTACACCTTC.

This chain links TRBV2 with TRBJ2-1; 12 bases are a match to TRBD2. Germline CDR1 is SNHLY and CDR2 is FYNNEI. This CDR3 has 15 amino acids. Trimming cost V 11 bases and J 10 bases; bases outside gene matches: 15. CDR3 sequence (DNA): TGTGCCTCCCAAGGACTAGCGGGGTCCGGGGGGGAGCAGTTCTTC. This encodes CASQGLAGSGGEQFF.

V and J are TRBV10-3 and TRBJ2-2; 7 bases agree with TRBD1. The CDR3 runs to 14 residues. CDR1 is ENHRY and CDR2 is SYGVKD in the germline V gene. This CDR3 reads CAHSGTDLMGELFF. In DNA, the CDR3 is TGTGCACACTCCGGGACAGACTTGATGGGGGAGCTGTTTTTT.

The chain links TRBV2 to TRBJ1-1; D is ambiguous. This CDR3 is built from 12 residues. Germline CDR1 and CDR2: SNHLY and FYNNEI. V lost 8 bases and J 6 bases, leaving 13 bases between the germline ends. CDR3 protein: CASQQQFPEAFF. DNA of the CDR3: TGTGCCAGCCAACAGCAGTTTCCTGAAGCTTTCTTT.